This T cell receptor beta chain is drawn from a study of T cells after somatic rescue of genetic block. This CDR3 comprises 13 residues. Germline V gene data show CDR1 as SQVTM and CDR2 as ANQGSEA. Trimming removed 5 bases from V and 1 base from J, with 11 bases in between. Assay: immunoSEQ multiplex PCR; the TCRdb copy retains only in-frame clones and omits some. The profile shows over 95,000 clones, about 93% of them singletons. This clone appeared a few times. The origin of this receptor is a woman aged 18-35 years. V usage is TRBV29-1 and J usage is TRBJ1-1; D is unclear. Specimen: peripheral blood mononuclear cells (PBMCs). This CDR3 is CSVRSKGNTEAFF. CDR3 nucleotides: TGCAGCGTTCGGTCCAAAGGGAACACTGAAGCTTTCTTT.